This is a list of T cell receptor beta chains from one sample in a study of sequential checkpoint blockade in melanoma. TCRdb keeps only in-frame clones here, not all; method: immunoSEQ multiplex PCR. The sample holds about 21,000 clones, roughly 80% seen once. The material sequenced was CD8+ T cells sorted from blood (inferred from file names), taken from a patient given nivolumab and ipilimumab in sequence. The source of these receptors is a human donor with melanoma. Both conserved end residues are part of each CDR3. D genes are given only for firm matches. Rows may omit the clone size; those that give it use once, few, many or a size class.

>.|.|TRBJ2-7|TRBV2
CASSEGTSVYEQYF
TGTGCCAGCAGTGAAGGCACTTCGGTCTACGAGCAGTACTTC
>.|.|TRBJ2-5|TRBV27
CASRIGGARETQYF
TGTGCCAGCAGGATCGGCGGTGCTCGTGAGACCCAGTACTTC
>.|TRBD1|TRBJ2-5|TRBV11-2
CASSALQGEETQYF
TGTGCCAGCAGCGCGCTACAGGGGGAAGAGACCCAGTACTTC
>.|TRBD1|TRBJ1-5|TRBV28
CASSLLDRDYQPQHF
TGTGCCAGCAGTTTACTGGACAGGGACTATCAGCCCCAGCATTTT
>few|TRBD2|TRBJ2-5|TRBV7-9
CASSPPREGLETQYF
TGTGCCAGCAGCCCTCCCCGGGAGGGGCTGGAGACCCAGTACTTC
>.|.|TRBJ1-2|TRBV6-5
CASSYEGVNGYTF
TGTGCCAGCAGTTACGAGGGGGTAAATGGCTACACCTTC
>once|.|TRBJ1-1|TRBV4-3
CASSPYGGASVTEAFF
TGCGCCAGCAGCCCCTATGGAGGGGCTTCGGTCACTGAAGCTTTCTTT
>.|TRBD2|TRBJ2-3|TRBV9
CASSVERAGGPGDTQYF
TGTGCCAGCAGCGTAGAGAGGGCGGGAGGGCCGGGGGATACGCAGTATTTT
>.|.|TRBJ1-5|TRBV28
CASSFHQGMSNQPQHF
TGTGCCAGCAGTTTTCACCAGGGGATGAGCAATCAGCCCCAGCATTTT
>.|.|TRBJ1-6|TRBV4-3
CASSHRTSNSPLHF
TGCGCCAGCAGCCACCGGACATCTAATTCACCCCTCCACTTT
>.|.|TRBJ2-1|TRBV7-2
CASSVLQYNEQFF
TGTGCCAGCAGCGTCCTGCAGTACAATGAGCAGTTCTTC
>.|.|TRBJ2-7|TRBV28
CASSSLALVSRDTLYEQYF
TGTGCCAGCAGTTCCCTAGCCCTTGTCTCCCGGGACACTCTCTACGAGCAGTACTTC
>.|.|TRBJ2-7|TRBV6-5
CASSSQNSAGEQYF
TGTGCCAGCAGTTCTCAAAACTCGGCGGGCGAGCAGTACTTC
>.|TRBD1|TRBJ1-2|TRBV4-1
CASSPWTGVNYGYTF
TGCGCCAGCAGCCCCTGGACAGGGGTGAACTATGGCTACACCTTC
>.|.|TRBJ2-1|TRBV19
CASSTRSGDNEQFF
TGTGCCAGTAGTACCCGAAGCGGTGACAATGAGCAGTTCTTC
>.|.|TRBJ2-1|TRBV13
CASSLVGAGWDEQFF
TGTGCCAGCAGCTTGGTTGGGGCAGGGTGGGATGAGCAGTTCTTC
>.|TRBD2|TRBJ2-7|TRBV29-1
CSVRSGGSYEQYF
TGCAGCGTTCGGAGCGGGGGATCCTACGAGCAGTACTTC
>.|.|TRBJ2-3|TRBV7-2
CASSSDRYSGDTDTQYF
TGTGCCAGCAGCTCAGACAGGTATTCCGGGGACACAGATACGCAGTATTTT
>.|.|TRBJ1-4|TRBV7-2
CASSSGAGDEKLFF
TGTGCCAGCAGCTCCGGGGCAGGGGATGAAAAACTGTTTTTT
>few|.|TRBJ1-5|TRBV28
CASSFYGPTSYRNQPQHF
TGTGCCAGCAGTTTTTACGGACCTACTAGCTATCGCAATCAGCCCCAGCATTTT
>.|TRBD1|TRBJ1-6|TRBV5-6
CASSYGTAYNSPLHF
TGTGCCAGCAGCTACGGGACAGCCTATAATTCACCCCTCCACTTT
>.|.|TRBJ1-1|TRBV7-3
CASSPSGTGNTEAFF
TGTGCCAGCAGCCCAAGCGGGACGGGGAACACTGAAGCTTTCTTT